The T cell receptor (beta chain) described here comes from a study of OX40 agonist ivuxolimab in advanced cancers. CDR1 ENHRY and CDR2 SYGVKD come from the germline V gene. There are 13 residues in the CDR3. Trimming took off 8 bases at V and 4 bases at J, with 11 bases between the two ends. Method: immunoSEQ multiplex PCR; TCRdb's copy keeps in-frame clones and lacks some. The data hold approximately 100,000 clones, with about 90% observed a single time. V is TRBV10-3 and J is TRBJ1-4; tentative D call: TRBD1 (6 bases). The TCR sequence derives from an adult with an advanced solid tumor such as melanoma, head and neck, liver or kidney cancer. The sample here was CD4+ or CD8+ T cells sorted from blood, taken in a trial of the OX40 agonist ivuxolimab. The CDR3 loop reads CAIGTGHNEKLFF. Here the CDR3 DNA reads TGTGCCATCGGCACAGGGCATAATGAAAAACTGTTTTTT.